This T cell receptor (beta chain) appears in the sequencing data of a study of vaccination and CD4 T cells after COVID-19. General study findings and limits: Median numbers of SARS-CoV-2-reactive clonotypes increased from roughly 19 to 38 (not a significant change).

In its sample, this clonotype was seen a few times. Its antigen is not known. An Oncomine TCR Beta short-read assay was used to sequence the DNA from cultured CD4+ T cells. TCRdb re-analysed the PCR reads in MiXCR, keeping a single row per CDR3 protein. The top ten hold 13% of the sample, which has some 17,000 distinct CDR3 sequences, about 51% seen once. Noted time point: late sampling 161 to 241 days after vaccination in a few convalescent patients. Treatment specified: roughly nine-day PBMC culture with coronavirus spike peptide pools or control peptides (ViraFEST assay). Roughly 2 million PBMCs per well were cultured with approximately 9.9 IU/ml IL-2 and approximately 10 ug/ml peptide pools. CDR1 is DFQATT, CDR2 SNEGSKA, per germline (reference sequence). V lost 0 bases to trimming and J lost 5 bases; unmatched junction nucleotides: 6. The CDR3 has 14 residues.

The V and J genes are TRBV20-1 and TRBJ2-7, with 8 positions matching TRBD1. The source is a human donor who had recovered from COVID-19. The sample here was CD4+ T cells from blood, cultured in vitro, taken about 7 months after SARS-CoV-2 vaccination. CDR3 nucleotide sequence: TGCAGTGCTAGAGATATTCAGGGGGCCCACGAGCAGTACTTC. Translation gives CSARDIQGAHEQYF.